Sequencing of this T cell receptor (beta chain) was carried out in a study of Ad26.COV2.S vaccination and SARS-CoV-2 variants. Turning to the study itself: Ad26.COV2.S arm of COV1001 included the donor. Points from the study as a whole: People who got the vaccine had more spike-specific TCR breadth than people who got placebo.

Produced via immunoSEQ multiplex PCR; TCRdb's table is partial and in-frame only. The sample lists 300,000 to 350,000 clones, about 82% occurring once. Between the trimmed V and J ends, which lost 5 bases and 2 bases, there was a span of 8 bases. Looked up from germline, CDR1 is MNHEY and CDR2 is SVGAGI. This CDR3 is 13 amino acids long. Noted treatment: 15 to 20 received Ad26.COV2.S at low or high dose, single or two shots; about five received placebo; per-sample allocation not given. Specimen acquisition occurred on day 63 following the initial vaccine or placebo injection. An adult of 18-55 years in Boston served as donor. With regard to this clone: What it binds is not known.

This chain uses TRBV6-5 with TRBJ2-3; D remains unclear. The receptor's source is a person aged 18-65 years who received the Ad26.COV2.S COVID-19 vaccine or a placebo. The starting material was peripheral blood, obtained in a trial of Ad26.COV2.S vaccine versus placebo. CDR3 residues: CASSPGFTDTQYF. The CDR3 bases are TGTGCCAGCAGTCCGGGCTTCACAGATACGCAGTATTTT.